This TCR beta chain was identified during a study of T cell responses to AZD1222 COVID-19 vaccine. Study results and limitations: Baseline serostatus was positive in only a handful of AZD1222 recipients. Among the donors, most were white British and more were female, and clonal diversity was possibly underestimated.

Clones were sequenced by immunoSEQ multiplex PCR, and TCRdb holds only the in-frame ones, with some missing. In the table there are about 110,000 clones, approximately 86% of which are singletons. Regarding this clone: Its antigen is unidentified.

This TCR was sampled from an adult in good health. The sample was peripheral blood, taken on day 0 of AZD1222 vaccination.

The CDR3 loop reads CASSQDQGPTEAFF. The CDR3 DNA is TGTGCCAGCAGCCAAGACCAGGGCCCCACTGAAGCTTTCTTT. The chain combines TRBV3-1 (or the pseudogene TRBV3-2) with TRBJ1-1; TRBD1 might be the D (5 bases). CDR3 length: 14 amino acids. V shed 0 bases and J shed 4 bases, with 9 bases lying between them. Germline V gene sequence: CDR1 LGHDT, CDR2 YNNKEL (reference sequence).